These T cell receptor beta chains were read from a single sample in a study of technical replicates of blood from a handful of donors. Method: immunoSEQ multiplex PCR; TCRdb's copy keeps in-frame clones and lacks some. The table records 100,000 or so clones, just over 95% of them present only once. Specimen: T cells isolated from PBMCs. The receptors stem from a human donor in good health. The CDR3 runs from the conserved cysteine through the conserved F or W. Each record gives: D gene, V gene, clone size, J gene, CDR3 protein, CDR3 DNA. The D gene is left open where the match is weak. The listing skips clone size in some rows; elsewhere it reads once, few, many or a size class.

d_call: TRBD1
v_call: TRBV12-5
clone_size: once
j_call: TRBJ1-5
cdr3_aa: CASESIKGQGSNQPQHF
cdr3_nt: TGTGCTAGTGAGTCCATAAAGGGACAGGGGAGCAATCAGCCCCAGCATTTT

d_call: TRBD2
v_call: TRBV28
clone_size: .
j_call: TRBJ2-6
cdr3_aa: CASNGGSSGANVLTF
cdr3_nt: TGTGCCAGCAACGGGGGGAGCTCTGGGGCCAACGTCCTGACTTTC

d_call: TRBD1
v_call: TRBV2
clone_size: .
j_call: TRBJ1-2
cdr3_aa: CASSVRGREGYTF
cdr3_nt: TGTGCCAGCAGTGTAAGGGGGCGCGAAGGCTACACCTTC

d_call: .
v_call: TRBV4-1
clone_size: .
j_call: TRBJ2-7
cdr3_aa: CASSPSVTGSGKYEQYF
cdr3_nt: TGCGCCAGCAGCCCCTCGGTAACAGGTTCGGGCAAATACGAGCAGTACTTC

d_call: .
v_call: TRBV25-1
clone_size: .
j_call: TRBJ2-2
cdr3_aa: CASTGAHTGELFF
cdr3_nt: TGTGCCAGCACAGGGGCCCACACCGGGGAGCTGTTTTTT

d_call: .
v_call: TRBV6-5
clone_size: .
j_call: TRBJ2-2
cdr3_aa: CASSLTGTPSTGELFF
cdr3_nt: TGTGCCAGCAGTTTAACCGGGACTCCCTCCACCGGGGAGCTGTTTTTT

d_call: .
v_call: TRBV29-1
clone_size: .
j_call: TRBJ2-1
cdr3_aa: CSVEQRVNEQFF
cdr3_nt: TGCAGCGTTGAGCAGCGAGTCAATGAGCAGTTCTTC

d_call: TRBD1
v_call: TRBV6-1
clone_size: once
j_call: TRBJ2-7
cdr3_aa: CASSPRQGAYEQYF
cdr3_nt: TGTGCCAGCAGCCCCAGACAGGGGGCCTACGAGCAGTACTTC

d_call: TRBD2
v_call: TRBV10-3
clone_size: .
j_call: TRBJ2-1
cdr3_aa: CAISDPSGRTYNEQFF
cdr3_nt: TGTGCCATCAGTGATCCTAGCGGGAGGACCTACAATGAGCAGTTCTTC

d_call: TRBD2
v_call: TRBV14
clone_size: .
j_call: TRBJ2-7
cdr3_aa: CASSQDLVGTSGGYEQYF
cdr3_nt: TGTGCCAGCAGCCAAGATCTTGTCGGGACTAGCGGGGGTTACGAGCAGTACTTC

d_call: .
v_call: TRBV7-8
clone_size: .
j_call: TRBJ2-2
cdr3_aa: CASSSKRVGTGELFF
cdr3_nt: TGTGCCAGCAGCTCCAAGCGGGTAGGCACCGGGGAGCTGTTTTTT

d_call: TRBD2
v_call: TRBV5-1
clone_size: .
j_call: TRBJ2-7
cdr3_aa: CASSLAIAGGTYEQYF
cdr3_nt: TGCGCCAGCAGCTTGGCGATAGCGGGAGGAACCTACGAGCAGTACTTC

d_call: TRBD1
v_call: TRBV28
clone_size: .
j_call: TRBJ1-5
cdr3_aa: CASRDRGALTSNQPQHF
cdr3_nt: TGTGCCAGCAGGGACAGGGGTGCCCTTACTAGCAATCAGCCCCAGCATTTT

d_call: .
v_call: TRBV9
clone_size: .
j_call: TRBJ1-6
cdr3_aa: CASSVDRSAKVDWVRRALHF
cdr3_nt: TGTGCCAGCAGCGTAGATAGATCGGCCAAGGTGGACTGGGTTCGTCGGGCCCTCCACTTT

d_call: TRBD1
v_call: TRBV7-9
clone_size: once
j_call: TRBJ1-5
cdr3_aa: CASGDSYNQPQHF
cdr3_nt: TGTGCCAGCGGGGACAGTTACAATCAGCCCCAGCATTTT

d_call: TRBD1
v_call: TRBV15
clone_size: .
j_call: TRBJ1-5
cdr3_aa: CATSRSRQGVQPQHF
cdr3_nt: TGTGCCACCAGCAGGTCGCGACAGGGGGTTCAGCCCCAGCATTTT

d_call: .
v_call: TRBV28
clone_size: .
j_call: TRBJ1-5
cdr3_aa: CASSPPPSLNQPQHF
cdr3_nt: TGTGCCAGCAGTCCCCCCCCCTCCCTTAATCAGCCCCAGCATTTT

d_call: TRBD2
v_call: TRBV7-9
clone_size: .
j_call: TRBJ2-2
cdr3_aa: CASSRLAGDTGELFF
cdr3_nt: TGTGCCAGCAGCCGACTAGCGGGTGACACCGGGGAGCTGTTTTTT

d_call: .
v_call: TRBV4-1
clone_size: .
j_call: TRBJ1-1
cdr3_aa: CASSQIAGISGAFF
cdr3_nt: TGCGCCAGCAGCCAAATCGCGGGAATATCTGGAGCTTTCTTT

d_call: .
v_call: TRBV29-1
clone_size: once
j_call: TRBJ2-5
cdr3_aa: CSVIDVVTGWETQYF
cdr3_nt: TGCAGCGTCATTGATGTTGTAACAGGGTGGGAGACCCAGTACTTC

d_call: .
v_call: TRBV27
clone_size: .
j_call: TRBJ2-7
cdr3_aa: CASSPTSSYEQYF
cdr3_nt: TGTGCCAGCAGTCCAACTAGCTCCTACGAGCAGTACTTC

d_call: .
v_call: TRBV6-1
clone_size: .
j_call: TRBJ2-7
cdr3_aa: CASGTPGYEQYF
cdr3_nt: TGTGCCAGTGGGACACCTGGCTACGAGCAGTACTTC

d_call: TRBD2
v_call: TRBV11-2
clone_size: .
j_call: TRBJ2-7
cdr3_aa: CASRLAGDSYEQYF
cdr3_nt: TGTGCCAGCAGACTAGCGGGAGATTCCTACGAGCAGTACTTC

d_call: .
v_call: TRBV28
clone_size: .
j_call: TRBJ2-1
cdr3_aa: CASSLISRQFF
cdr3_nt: TGTGCCAGCAGTTTAATCAGTCGGCAGTTCTTC

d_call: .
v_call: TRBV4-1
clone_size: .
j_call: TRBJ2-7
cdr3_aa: CASSQVGQTYEQYF
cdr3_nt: TGCGCCAGCAGCCAAGTCGGACAAACCTACGAGCAGTACTTC

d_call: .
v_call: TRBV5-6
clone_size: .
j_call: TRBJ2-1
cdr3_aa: CASSLHQINNEQFF
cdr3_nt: TGTGCCAGCAGCTTGCATCAGATTAACAATGAGCAGTTCTTC

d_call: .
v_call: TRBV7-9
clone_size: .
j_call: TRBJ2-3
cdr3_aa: CASSLALGTFADTQYF
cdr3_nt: TGTGCCAGCAGCTTAGCGTTAGGGACTTTCGCAGATACGCAGTATTTT

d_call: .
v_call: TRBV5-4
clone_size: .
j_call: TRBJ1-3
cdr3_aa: CASSSGRDSGNTIYF
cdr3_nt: TGTGCCAGCAGCTCGGGCCGGGATTCTGGAAACACCATATATTTT

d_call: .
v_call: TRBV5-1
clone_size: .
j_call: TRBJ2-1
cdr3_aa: CASSLMVPGNEQFF
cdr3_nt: TGCGCCAGCAGCTTGATGGTTCCCGGCAATGAGCAGTTCTTC

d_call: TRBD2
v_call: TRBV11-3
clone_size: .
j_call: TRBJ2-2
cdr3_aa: CASSPTSGRSGELFF
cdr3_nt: TGTGCCAGCAGCCCGACTAGCGGGAGGAGTGGGGAGCTGTTTTTT

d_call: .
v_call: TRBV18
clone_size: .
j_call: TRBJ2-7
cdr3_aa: CASSPLQGYEQYF
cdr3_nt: TGTGCCAGCTCACCGCTGCAGGGGTACGAGCAGTACTTC

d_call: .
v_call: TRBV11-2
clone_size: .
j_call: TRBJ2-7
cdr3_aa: CASNSYSLQYF
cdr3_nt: TGTGCCAGCAACTCCTATTCCCTGCAGTACTTC

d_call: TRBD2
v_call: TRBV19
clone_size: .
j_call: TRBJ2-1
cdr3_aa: CASSILREARGEQFF
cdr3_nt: TGTGCCAGTAGTATTCTTCGGGAGGCCCGGGGTGAGCAGTTCTTC

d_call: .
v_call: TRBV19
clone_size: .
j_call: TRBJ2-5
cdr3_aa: CASSIQGETQYF
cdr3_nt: TGTGCCAGTAGTATACAGGGAGAGACCCAGTACTTC

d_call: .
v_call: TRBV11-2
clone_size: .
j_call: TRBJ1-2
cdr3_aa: CASSLTANYGYTF
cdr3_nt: TGTGCCAGCAGCTTAACAGCTAACTATGGCTACACCTTC

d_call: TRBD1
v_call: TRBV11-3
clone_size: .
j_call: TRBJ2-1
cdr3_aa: CASSLEGTGQGINEQFF
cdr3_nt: TGTGCCAGCAGCTTAGAAGGAACGGGACAGGGGATCAATGAGCAGTTCTTC

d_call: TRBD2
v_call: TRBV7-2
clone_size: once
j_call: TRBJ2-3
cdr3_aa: CASSSRLAADTQYF
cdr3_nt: TGTGCCAGCAGCTCGCGACTAGCCGCAGATACGCAGTATTTT

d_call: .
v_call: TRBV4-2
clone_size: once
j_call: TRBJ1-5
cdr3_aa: CASSQDIGGGNQPQHF
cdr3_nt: TGTGCCAGCAGCCAAGATATCGGGGGGGGCAATCAGCCCCAGCATTTT

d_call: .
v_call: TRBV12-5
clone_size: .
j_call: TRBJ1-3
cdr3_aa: CASGSLQGRVGNTIYF
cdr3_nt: TGTGCTAGTGGTTCGCTCCAGGGGCGAGTTGGAAACACCATATATTTT

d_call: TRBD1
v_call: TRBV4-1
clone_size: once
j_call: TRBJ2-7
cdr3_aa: CASSQDPVTGWTHEQYF
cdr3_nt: TGCGCCAGCAGCCAAGACCCGGTGACAGGGTGGACCCACGAGCAGTACTTC

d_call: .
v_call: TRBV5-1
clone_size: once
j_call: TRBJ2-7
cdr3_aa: CASRGADGSYEQYF
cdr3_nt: TGCGCCAGCAGGGGGGCAGACGGATCCTACGAGCAGTACTTC

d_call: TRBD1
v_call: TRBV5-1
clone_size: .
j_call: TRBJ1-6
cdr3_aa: CASSLLTGGSPLHF
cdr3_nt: TGCGCCAGCAGCTTGCTCACAGGGGGTTCACCCCTCCACTTT

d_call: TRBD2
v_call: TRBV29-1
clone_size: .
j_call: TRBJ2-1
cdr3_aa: CSVEDSGTSYEQFF
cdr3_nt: TGCAGCGTTGAAGATAGCGGGACGTCCTATGAGCAGTTCTTC

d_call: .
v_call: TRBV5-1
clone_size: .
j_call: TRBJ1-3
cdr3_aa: CASSDPGNSGNTIYF
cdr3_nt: TGCGCCAGCAGTGACCCAGGCAACTCTGGAAACACCATATATTTT

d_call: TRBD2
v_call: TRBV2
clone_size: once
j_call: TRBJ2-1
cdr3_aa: CASSDSGGVDEQFF
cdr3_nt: TGTGCCAGCAGTGATAGCGGGGGGGTGGATGAACAGTTCTTC

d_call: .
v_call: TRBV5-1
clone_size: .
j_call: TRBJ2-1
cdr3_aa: CASSLGGNSYNEQFF
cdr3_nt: TGCGCCAGCAGCTTGGGCGGAAACTCCTACAATGAGCAGTTCTTC

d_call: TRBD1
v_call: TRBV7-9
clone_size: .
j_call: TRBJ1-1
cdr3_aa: CASRQDRGRVTEAFF
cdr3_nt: TGTGCCAGCAGACAAGACAGGGGTCGGGTCACTGAAGCTTTCTTT

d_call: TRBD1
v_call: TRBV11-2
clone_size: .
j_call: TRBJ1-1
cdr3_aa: CASRGQGNGAEAFF
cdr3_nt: TGTGCCAGCAGGGGACAGGGGAACGGGGCTGAAGCTTTCTTT

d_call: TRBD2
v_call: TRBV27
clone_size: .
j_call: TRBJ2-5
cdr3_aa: CASSLISGGLLETQYF
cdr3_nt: TGTGCCAGCAGTTTAATTAGCGGGGGGCTTTTGGAGACCCAGTACTTC

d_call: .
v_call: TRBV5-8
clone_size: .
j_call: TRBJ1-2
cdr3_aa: CASSLGQYGYTF
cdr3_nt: TGTGCCAGCAGCTTGGGACAGTATGGCTACACCTTC

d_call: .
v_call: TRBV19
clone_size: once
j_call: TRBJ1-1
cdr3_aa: CASSIRHKNTEAFF
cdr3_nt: TGTGCCAGTAGTATAAGACATAAGAACACTGAAGCTTTCTTT

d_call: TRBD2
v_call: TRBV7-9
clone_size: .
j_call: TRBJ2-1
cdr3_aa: CASSWTRNEQFF
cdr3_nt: TGTGCCAGCAGCTGGACTAGGAATGAGCAGTTCTTC

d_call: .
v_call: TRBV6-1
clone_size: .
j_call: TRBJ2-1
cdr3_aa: CASSEQGGQREQFF
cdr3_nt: TGTGCCAGCAGTGAACAGGGAGGTCAACGCGAGCAGTTCTTC

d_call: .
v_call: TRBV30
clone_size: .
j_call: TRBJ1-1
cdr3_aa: CAWKQGLVGTEAFF
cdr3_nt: TGTGCCTGGAAACAGGGTCTTGTGGGGACTGAAGCTTTCTTT

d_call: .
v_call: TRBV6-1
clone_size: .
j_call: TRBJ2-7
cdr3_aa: CASTQTGSLYEQYF
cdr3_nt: TGTGCCAGCACCCAAACAGGGAGTCTATACGAGCAGTACTTC